Listed below are T cell receptor beta chains from one sample, sequenced in a study of blood T cell repertoires in COVID-19. Profiled with immunoSEQ multiplex PCR; TCRdb holds only in-frame clones, not every one. The sample yields 99,000 or so clones, 65% to 90% seen once. Sequences were obtained from peripheral blood. These receptors all come from a man older than 75 with acute or convalescent COVID-19. CDR3s leave out the opening cysteine and the closing phenylalanine or tryptophan. The order of the fields is CDR3 protein, V gene, J gene.

cdr3_aa: ASSPMGQGGTEAF
v_call: TRBV5-1
j_call: TRBJ1-1

cdr3_aa: ASSLDKGIYEQY
v_call: TRBV5-1
j_call: TRBJ2-7

cdr3_aa: ASSSRLAASYNEQF
v_call: TRBV5-8
j_call: TRBJ2-1

cdr3_aa: ASSGRQGSDTEAF
v_call: TRBV19
j_call: TRBJ1-1

cdr3_aa: ASRSDREDGYT
v_call: TRBV25-1
j_call: TRBJ1-2

cdr3_aa: ASSATERGTQY
v_call: TRBV9
j_call: TRBJ2-3

cdr3_aa: ASSYRRTSGRVYEQF
v_call: TRBV6-2/TRBV6-3
j_call: TRBJ2-1

cdr3_aa: ASSQARDRELGTEAF
v_call: TRBV4-3
j_call: TRBJ1-1

cdr3_aa: ASRFRRQGMNTEAF
v_call: TRBV28
j_call: TRBJ1-1

cdr3_aa: ASSQVAPGTANYGYT
v_call: TRBV3-1/TRBV3-2
j_call: TRBJ1-2

cdr3_aa: ASGTGWETQY
v_call: TRBV7-9
j_call: TRBJ2-5

cdr3_aa: AWTYKGDSPLH
v_call: TRBV30
j_call: TRBJ1-6

cdr3_aa: ASSFRQAAFVTEAF
v_call: TRBV7-9
j_call: TRBJ1-1

cdr3_aa: SVEWDSLRTDTQY
v_call: TRBV29-1
j_call: TRBJ2-3

cdr3_aa: ASSVAPGGVTEAF
v_call: TRBV9
j_call: TRBJ1-1

cdr3_aa: ASSLSLAETQY
v_call: TRBV5-1
j_call: TRBJ2-5

cdr3_aa: ASSIGGGYT
v_call: TRBV19
j_call: TRBJ1-2

cdr3_aa: ASSLTGGPYEQY
v_call: TRBV5-5
j_call: TRBJ2-7

cdr3_aa: SVEGGWGQDGYT
v_call: TRBV29-1
j_call: TRBJ1-2

cdr3_aa: SVGGLAGAYEQY
v_call: TRBV29-1
j_call: TRBJ2-7

cdr3_aa: ASSLRLGEVAYNEQF
v_call: TRBV5-4
j_call: TRBJ2-1

cdr3_aa: ASRKQGVDGYT
v_call: TRBV2
j_call: TRBJ1-2

cdr3_aa: ASSFSNWAEQF
v_call: TRBV6-2/TRBV6-3
j_call: TRBJ2-1

cdr3_aa: ASNLAGGNEQF
v_call: TRBV9
j_call: TRBJ2-1

cdr3_aa: ASSPEGVSYNEQF
v_call: TRBV18
j_call: TRBJ2-1

cdr3_aa: ASSPVPRSALQETQY
v_call: TRBV9
j_call: TRBJ2-5

cdr3_aa: ASSLHTGNEAF
v_call: TRBV5-1
j_call: TRBJ1-1

cdr3_aa: ASSKVAFTGELF
v_call: TRBV7-3
j_call: TRBJ2-2

cdr3_aa: ASSPFPSGSATGELF
v_call: TRBV18
j_call: TRBJ2-2

cdr3_aa: ASSFTVSSTDTQY
v_call: TRBV5-8
j_call: TRBJ2-3

cdr3_aa: ASSYGGGASNQPQH
v_call: TRBV6-2/TRBV6-3
j_call: TRBJ1-5

cdr3_aa: ASSSRAGVENTGELF
v_call: TRBV6-2/TRBV6-3
j_call: TRBJ2-2

cdr3_aa: ASRHTAGTGGPGEKLF
v_call: TRBV5-1
j_call: TRBJ1-4

cdr3_aa: SVLIPGQGVNTIY
v_call: TRBV29-1
j_call: TRBJ1-3

cdr3_aa: ATQAGAEMETQY
v_call: TRBV7-9
j_call: TRBJ2-5

cdr3_aa: ASSESRGRGRNIQY
v_call: TRBV2
j_call: TRBJ2-4

cdr3_aa: ASSSTRLVFPYEQY
v_call: TRBV27
j_call: TRBJ2-7

cdr3_aa: ASSTGNSYEQY
v_call: TRBV19
j_call: TRBJ2-7

cdr3_aa: ASSYPGRGSKNIQY
v_call: TRBV6-2/TRBV6-3
j_call: TRBJ2-4

cdr3_aa: ASRFPLSEAF
v_call: TRBV12-3/TRBV12-4
j_call: TRBJ1-1

cdr3_aa: ASSRAGARNTGELF
v_call: TRBV9
j_call: TRBJ2-2

cdr3_aa: ASSPPGEPDTQY
v_call: TRBV18
j_call: TRBJ2-3

cdr3_aa: ASSLGRGNGNQPQH
v_call: TRBV28
j_call: TRBJ1-5

cdr3_aa: ASGREGMQEGYT
v_call: TRBV5-4
j_call: TRBJ1-2

cdr3_aa: ASETSGNYEQY
v_call: TRBV5-6
j_call: TRBJ2-7

cdr3_aa: ASSPLAETQY
v_call: TRBV18
j_call: TRBJ2-5

cdr3_aa: ASSLGQGSGYT
v_call: TRBV7-3
j_call: TRBJ1-2

cdr3_aa: ASGRTYEQY
v_call: TRBV27
j_call: TRBJ2-7

cdr3_aa: ASSIEGLADNEQF
v_call: TRBV19
j_call: TRBJ2-1

cdr3_aa: SSGHSYEQY
v_call: TRBV20-1
j_call: TRBJ2-7

cdr3_aa: ASSPLGTVRSGNTIY
v_call: TRBV7-8
j_call: TRBJ1-3

cdr3_aa: ASTLSYEQY
v_call: TRBV2
j_call: TRBJ2-7